Sequencing of this T cell receptor (beta chain) was carried out in a study of T cells in Graves' hyperthyroidism and ophthalmopathy. RNA transcripts provided the source from which TCR beta CDR3 regions were amplified. RT-PCR in the first round (using the HTBI primer set) targeted the TCR CDR3. TCRdb reanalysed the multiplex PCR reads using MiXCR and keeps one entry per CDR3 protein. The repertoire holds hundreds of thousands of distinct CDR3 sequences, about 15% seen once, with about 10% in the top ten. This clonotype showed up many times. Its antigen is as yet unknown. This CDR3 region has 9 residues. The V and J ends lost 8 bases and 7 bases respectively, with 5 bases between them. Looked up from germline, CDR1 is MNHNS and CDR2 is SASEGT. Orbital computed tomography and thyroid ultrasound, together with serum TRAb and thyroxine and clinical symptoms, were used for diagnoses. Isolation of PBMCs was performed on 10 ml fresh peripheral blood.

Whole-study findings and limits: Blood also contained most expanded thyroid clonotypes above 0.001.

Material: blood. The V call is TRBV6-1, the J call TRBJ2-5; D gene unclear. The clonotype was recovered from a woman aged 18-35 years with Graves' hyperthyroidism. CDR3 nucleotides: TGTGCCAGCTTACGGACCCAGTACTTC. This translates into CASLRTQYF.